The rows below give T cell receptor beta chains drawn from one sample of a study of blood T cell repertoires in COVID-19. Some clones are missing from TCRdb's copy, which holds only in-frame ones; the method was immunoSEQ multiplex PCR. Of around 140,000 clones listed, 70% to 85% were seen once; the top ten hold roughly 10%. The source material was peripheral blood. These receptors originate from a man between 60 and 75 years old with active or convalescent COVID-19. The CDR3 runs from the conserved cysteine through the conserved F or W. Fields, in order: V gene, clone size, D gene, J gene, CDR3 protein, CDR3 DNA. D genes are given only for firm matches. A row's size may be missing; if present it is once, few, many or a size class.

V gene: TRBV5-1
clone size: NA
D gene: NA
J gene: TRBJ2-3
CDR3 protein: CASSSEQGLDTQYF
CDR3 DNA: TGCGCCAGCTCCTCGGAGCAGGGCCTAGATACGCAGTATTTT

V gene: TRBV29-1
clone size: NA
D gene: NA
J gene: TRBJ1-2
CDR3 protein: CSVDLTGSGYGYTF
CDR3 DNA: TGCAGCGTTGACCTGACAGGCTCCGGCTATGGCTACACCTTC

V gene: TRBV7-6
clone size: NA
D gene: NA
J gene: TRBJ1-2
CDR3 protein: CASSAQALNYGYTF
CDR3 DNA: TGTGCCAGCAGTGCGCAGGCTCTTAACTATGGCTACACCTTC

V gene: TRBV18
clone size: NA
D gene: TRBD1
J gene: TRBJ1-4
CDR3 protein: CASSPNEQGWNEKLFF
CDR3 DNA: TGTGCCAGCTCACCGAACGAACAGGGGTGGAATGAAAAACTGTTTTTT

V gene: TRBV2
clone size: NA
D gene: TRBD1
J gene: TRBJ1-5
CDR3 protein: CASRPTTGGGNQPQHF
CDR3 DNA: TGTGCCAGCAGACCAACTACAGGGGGCGGCAATCAGCCCCAGCATTTT

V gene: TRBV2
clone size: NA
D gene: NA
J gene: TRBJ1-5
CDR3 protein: CASRVPRAGQPQHF
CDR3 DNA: TGTGCCAGCCGTGTGCCCAGGGCCGGTCAGCCCCAGCATTTT

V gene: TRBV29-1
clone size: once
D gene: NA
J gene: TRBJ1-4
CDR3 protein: CSVEYRESEKLFF
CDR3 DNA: TGCAGCGTTGAATACAGGGAGAGCGAAAAACTGTTTTTT

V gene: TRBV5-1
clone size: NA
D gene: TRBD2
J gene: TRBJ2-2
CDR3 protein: CASSPPWEGKAGELFF
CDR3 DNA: TGCGCCAGCAGCCCACCCTGGGAGGGTAAGGCCGGGGAGCTGTTTTTT

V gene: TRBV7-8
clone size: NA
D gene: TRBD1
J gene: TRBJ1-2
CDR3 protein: CASTPGGQGFGYYGYTF
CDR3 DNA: TGTGCCAGCACCCCAGGGGGACAGGGCTTTGGGTACTATGGCTACACCTTC

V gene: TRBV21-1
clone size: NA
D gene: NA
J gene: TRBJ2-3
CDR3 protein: CASSKGDSGRGDTQYF
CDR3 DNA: TGTGCCAGCAGCAAAGGTGATAGCGGGAGGGGAGATACGCAGTATTTT

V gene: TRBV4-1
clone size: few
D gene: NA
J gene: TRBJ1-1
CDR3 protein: CASSQLDLGFSSAEAFF
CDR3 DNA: TGCGCCAGCAGCCAACTAGACCTCGGGTTTTCTTCGGCTGAAGCTTTCTTT